The 9 T cell receptor beta chains presented below share a single source sample, sequenced in a study of T cell responses to AZD1222 COVID-19 vaccine. Assay: immunoSEQ multiplex PCR; the TCRdb copy retains only in-frame clones and omits some. Of 100,000 or so clones listed, roughly nine tenths are singletons. Sequences were derived from peripheral blood, sampled on day 0 of AZD1222 vaccination. The source of these receptors is an adult in good health.

The CDR3 here is CASSQGASGGRPGGTDTQYF. CDR3 coding DNA: TGTGCCAGCAGCCAAGGAGCCAGCGGGGGTCGCCCGGGGGGTACAGATACGCAGTATTTT. The chain links TRBV3-1 (or the pseudogene TRBV3-2) to TRBJ2-3; 8 bases are a match to TRBD2. This CDR3 contains 20 residues. Germline V CDR1 and CDR2: LGHDT, YNNKEL (reference sequence). The V segment lost 1 base and the J segment 3 bases; nucleotides outside the gene matches: 18.

This clone was picked up one time. J is TRBJ1-2 and V is TRBV5-6; D is perhaps TRBD1 (5 bases). The CDR3 has 12 amino acids. The ends were cut back, 5 bases at V and 8 bases at J, with 13 bases in the middle. In germline, CDR1 is SGHDT, CDR2 YYEEEE. The CDR3 loop reads CASRGGVLGYTF. The CDR3 bases are TGTGCCAGCAGGGGAGGGGTACTCGGCTACACCTTC. Looking up the rest from reference TRBV5-6 and TRBJ1-2 gives the full variable domain: DAGVTQSPTHLIKTRGQQVTLRCSPKSGHDTVSWYQQALGQGPQFIFQYYEEEERQRGNFPDRFSGHQFPNYSSELNVNALLLGDSALYLCASRGGVLGYTFGSGTRLTVV.

DNA for the CDR3: TGTGCCAGTAGTATCGGAGGCCTGGGTGGGGATGGCTACACCTTC. Its translation is CASSIGGLGGDGYTF. The rearrangement joins TRBV19 to TRBJ1-2; D is unclear. V lost 3 bases and J lost 6, with 17 bases in between. The CDR3 has 15 amino acids. CDR1 and CDR2 (germline): LNHDA, SQIVND (reference sequence).

The V gene is TRBV6-4, the J gene TRBJ2-1; D might be TRBD2 (5 bases). V dropped 4 bases and J dropped 4 bases, with 11 bases sitting between them. CDR3 length: 14 amino acids. The germline CDR1 and CDR2 sequences are MRHNA and SNTAGT. As DNA, the CDR3 is TGTGCCAGCAGTGCAGACTATCTTTACAATGAGCAGTTCTTC. Translation gives CASSADYLYNEQFF.

The J gene is TRBJ2-2, the V gene TRBV9; perhaps TRBD2 as D (7 bases). The ends were cut back, 2 bases at V and 6 bases at J, with 14 bases in the middle. Germline CDR1 SGDLS, CDR2 YYNGEE. This CDR3 region has 15 residues. The CDR3 sequence is CASSVSGGLPGELFF. The CDR3 region has the DNA TGTGCCAGCAGCGTCTCGGGGGGCCTCCCCGGGGAGCTGTTTTTT.

The rearrangement joins TRBV7-9 to TRBJ2-2; D gene ambiguous. V dropped 4 bases and J dropped 2 bases, with 23 bases sitting between them. The CDR3 spans 19 residues. Germline CDR1 is SEHNR and CDR2 is FQNEAQ (reference sequence). The CDR3 sequence is CASSSFYGLPLLNTGELFF. In DNA form, the CDR3 reads TGTGCCAGCAGCTCCTTTTATGGGCTGCCCCTTCTCAACACCGGGGAGCTGTTTTTT.

The chain recombines TRBV11-2 with TRBJ2-3; 9 bases line up with TRBD2. The germline V gene encodes CDR1 SGHAT and CDR2 FQNNGV. This CDR3 has 15 amino acids. The V gene end was trimmed by 1 base and the J gene end by 5 bases; junction bases not matched to a gene: 4. CDR3 DNA: TGTGCCAGCAGCTTAGGCGGGGGGGCCGTAGATACGCAGTATTTT. Residues: CASSLGGGAVDTQYF.

The V and J genes are TRBV2 and TRBJ2-7, with D hard to call. This CDR3 has 12 amino acids. Trimming shortened V by 5 bases and J by 6 bases, and 11 bases separated the two germline ends. Germline lookup yields CDR1 SNHLY and CDR2 FYNNEI. The CDR3 sequence is CASSHEVGEQYF. For the CDR3, the DNA is TGTGCCAGCAGTCATGAGGTGGGCGAGCAGTACTTC.

The J gene is TRBJ2-2, the V gene TRBV15; 9 bases map to TRBD1. Losses at the gene ends were 3 bases for V and 1 base for J; bases not matched to a gene: 0. The CDR3 has 15 amino acids. Germline lookup yields CDR1 LNHNV and CDR2 YYDKDF (reference sequence). Written as DNA, the CDR3 is TGTGCCACCAGCAGGGACAGGGGGAACACCGGGGAGCTGTTTTTT. This translates into CATSRDRGNTGELFF.